Shown below are 32 T cell receptor beta chains from a single sample sequenced in a study of T cell changes during pregnancy in multiple sclerosis. Sequenced by immunoSEQ multiplex PCR; TCRdb stores in-frame clones only, minus some. The sample has about 32,000 clones, 70% to 90% seen once. The material sequenced was CD8+ T cells from peripheral blood mononuclear cells, taken in the third trimester of pregnancy. The source of these receptors is a female donor with multiple sclerosis, enrolled in a pregnancy study.

The genes are TRBV7-8 and TRBJ2-7; D may be TRBD2 (5 bases). Deletions cut 1 base from V and 0 bases from J, with 13 bases between. Germline values: CDR1 SGHVS, CDR2 FQNEAQ. The CDR3 consists of 16 residues. The CDR3 nucleotides read TGTGCCAGCAGCTTAGATCCAGCGGAGCCCTCCTACGAGCAGTACTTC. Its translation is CASSLDPAEPSYEQYF.

The chain combines TRBV7-3 with TRBJ2-2, with 9 bases fitting TRBD2. This CDR3 spans 19 amino acids. Germline assignment: CDR1 SGHTA and CDR2 FQGTGA. V lost 1 base to trimming and J lost 5 bases; unmatched junction nucleotides: 14. The DNA of the CDR3 is TGTGCCAGCAGCTTAAGCAGTCTTCTAGCGGGACCGAGGACCGGGGAGCTGTTTTTT. This sequence encodes CASSLSSLLAGPRTGELFF. Supplemented by reference TRBV7-3 and TRBJ2-2, the full variable domain reads GAGVSQTPSNKVTEKGKYVELRCDPISGHTALYWYRQSLGQGPEFLIYFQGTGAADDSGLPNDRFFAVRPEGSVSTLKIQRTERGDSAVYLCASSLSSLLAGPRTGELFFGEGSRLTVL.

V is TRBV6-5 and J is TRBJ1-2, with a weak D call TRBD1 (5 bases). The V end was cut by 4 bases, the J end by 5 bases, with 11 bases between. The length of the CDR3 is 13 residues. The germline CDR1 and CDR2 sequences are MNHEY and SVGAGI. The CDR3: CASSSGGGYGYTF. CDR3 coding DNA: TGTGCCAGCAGTTCCGGGGGGGGTTATGGCTACACCTTC.

The table lists this clone with a few counts. The chain links TRBV9 to TRBJ1-2, with no clear D. The CDR3 is 15 amino acids. V gave up 0 bases and J gave up 5 bases, with 14 bases separating them. Germline CDR1 SGDLS, CDR2 YYNGEE. The CDR3 protein is CASSVEYAGWYGYTF. The CDR3 DNA follows: TGTGCCAGCAGCGTAGAGTATGCGGGGTGGTATGGCTACACCTTC.

The chain couples TRBV7-9 to TRBJ1-1; 11 positions agree with TRBD1. The ends lost 5 bases at V and 7 bases at J; junction bases unmatched: 6. The CDR3 sequence is 14 residues long. Per the germline V gene, CDR1 is SEHNR and CDR2 is FQNEAQ (reference sequence). The CDR3 nucleotides are TGTGCCAGCAGCGGGACAGGGGGGCTCCTTGAAGCTTTCTTT. The encoded protein is CASSGTGGLLEAFF.

The V gene is TRBV18, the J gene TRBJ2-7; 11 bases map to TRBD2. Germline V gene lookup returns CDR1 KGHSH and CDR2 LQKENI. The CDR3 covers 17 residues. Trimming cost V 6 bases and J 1 base; bases outside gene matches: 11. The CDR3 coding sequence is TGTGCCAGCTCTCCCACTAGCGGGGGAAGATCGTCCTACGAGCAGTACTTC. It yields the protein CASSPTSGGRSSYEQYF.

CDR3 protein: CASSQVLVGDEQYF. The DNA of the CDR3 is TGCGCCAGCAGCCAAGTTTTGGTGGGCGACGAGCAGTACTTC. The J gene is TRBJ2-7, the V gene TRBV4-1, with D unclear. V lost 1 base to trimming and J lost 5 bases, with 12 bases between them. CDR1 MGHRA and CDR2 YSYEKL come from the germline V gene. CDR3 length equals 14 residues.

V is TRBV5-4 and J is TRBJ1-2; a weak D match, TRBD1 (5 bases). Trimming left V 2 bases short and J 7 bases short, with 15 bases between. The CDR3 covers 14 residues. CDR1 SGHNT and CDR2 YYREEE come from the germline V gene (reference sequence). For the CDR3, the DNA is TGTGCCAGCAGCTTTGGGGGGGATCGAGGTGGCTACACCTTC. This codes for CASSFGGDRGGYTF. The entire variable domain, with the rest obtained from reference TRBV5-4 and TRBJ1-2, is as follows: ETGVTQSPTHLIKTRGQQVTLRCSSQSGHNTVSWYQQALGQGPQFIFQYYREEENGRGNFPPRFSGLQFPNYSSELNVNALELDDSALYLCASSFGGDRGGYTFGSGTRLTVV.

CDR3 bases: TGTGCCAGCAGCGTAGAACCCTGGTCGGGGGCAGATACGCAGTATTTT. Translating it yields CASSVEPWSGADTQYF. V usage is TRBV9 and J usage is TRBJ2-3, with D possibly matching TRBD2 (6 bases). V was pared by 0 bases and J by 4 bases, with 15 bases between. The CDR3 is 16 residues long. The V gene's germline CDR1 is SGDLS and CDR2 YYNGEE.

The chain has TRBV6-4 and TRBJ2-3; 14 nucleotides align to TRBD2. Per germline, CDR1 MRHNA and CDR2 SNTAGT. CDR3 size: 15 residues. V trimming: 4 bases; J trimming: 6 bases; junction bases outside the gene matches: 3. The CDR3 DNA follows: TGTGCCAGCAGTGCAGGGACTAGCGGGAGTGATACGCAGTATTTT. Its translation: CASSAGTSGSDTQYF.

The rearrangement links TRBV7-6 to TRBJ2-3; D is undetermined. The CDR3 extends over 18 amino acids. Trimming took off 5 bases at V and 1 base at J, with 22 bases between the two ends. CDR1 is SGHVS, CDR2 FNYEAQ, per germline. As DNA, the CDR3 is TGTGCCAGCAGCCCGCGATTTAGCCTCACCTCAGGCACAGATACGCAGTATTTT. Its translation is CASSPRFSLTSGTDTQYF.

The chain combines TRBV27 with TRBJ1-6; D not certain. CDR3 length equals 14 residues. V lost 8 bases to trimming and J lost 8 bases, with 16 bases between them. Germline V gives CDR1 MNHEY, CDR2 SMNVEV (reference sequence). The CDR3 sequence is CASGLREAYSPLHF. CDR3 nucleotide sequence: TGTGCCAGCGGATTGCGGGAAGCCTATTCACCCCTCCACTTT.

The chain links TRBV30 to TRBJ2-1; 9 nucleotides match TRBD2. CDR3 length: 14 amino acids. J gave up 6 bases and V 0 bases, and 3 bases lay outside the gene matches. Per the germline V gene, CDR1 is GTSNPN and CDR2 is SVGIG (reference sequence). CDR3 residues: CAWSVRGGVNEQFF. CDR3 coding DNA: TGTGCCTGGAGTGTACGCGGGGGGGTCAATGAGCAGTTCTTC.

There are a few counts of this clone. This chain joins TRBV7-9 and TRBJ2-2, with 7 bases that match TRBD2. Unmatched junction bases numbered 5, after V lost 11 bases and J lost 5 bases. The germline CDR1 and CDR2 sequences are SEHNR and FQNEAQ (reference sequence). The CDR3 sequence is 12 residues long. As DNA, the CDR3 is TGTGCCGGGTCCGGGGGGACCGGGGAGCTGTTTTTT. This encodes CAGSGGTGELFF.

The chain is built from TRBV19 and TRBJ2-5; TRBD1 agrees at 8 bases. Germline V gene lookup returns CDR1 LNHDA and CDR2 SQIVND (reference sequence). V lost 5 bases to trimming and J lost 2 bases; unmatched junction nucleotides: 4. The CDR3 runs to 14 residues. The CDR3 region is CASSPRDRQETQYF. CDR3 bases: TGTGCCAGTAGTCCCCGGGACAGGCAAGAGACCCAGTACTTC.

This clone appeared a few times. The chain combines TRBV6-4 with TRBJ2-1, with TRBD2 matching over 9 bases. After removal of 3 bases from V and 0 bases from J, the junction contained 0 bases not matched to a gene. CDR1 and CDR2 from the germline V gene are MRHNA and SNTAGT. This CDR3 is 15 amino acids long. CDR3 sequence (DNA): TGTGCCAGCAGTGAGCGGGGGGGCTCCTACAATGAGCAGTTCTTC. It yields the protein CASSERGGSYNEQFF.

The chain joins TRBV21-1 to TRBJ2-1; no check of the table's D call, TRBD1, against the DNA was made. TRBV21-1 represents a pseudogene. The CDR3 sequence is 15 residues long. The CDR3 reads CASSKAQGTYNEQFF. The CDR3 region has the DNA TGTGCCAGCAGCAAAGCGCAGGGCACCTACAATGAGCAGTTCTTC.

The chain is built from TRBV6-6 and TRBJ1-1, with 10 bases aligning to TRBD1. This CDR3 comprises 14 residues. V dropped 0 bases and J dropped 6; count of bases not matched to a gene: 1. Germline V gene lookup returns CDR1 MNHNY and CDR2 SVGAGI (reference sequence). This CDR3 is CASSYSTGGAEAFF. The CDR3, as DNA: TGTGCCAGCAGTTACTCGACAGGGGGCGCTGAAGCTTTCTTT.

The chain employs TRBV6-5 and TRBJ1-2; D gene uncertain. Per the germline V gene, CDR1 is MNHEY and CDR2 is SVGAGI. This CDR3 spans 8 amino acids. V shed 5 bases and J shed 10 bases, with 2 bases lying between them. DNA of the CDR3: TGTGCCAGCAGTCTCTACACCTTC. Its translation is CASSLYTF.

CDR3 loop: CASSSRDLYEQYF. The CDR3 DNA follows: TGTGCCAGCAGCTCGAGGGATTTATACGAGCAGTACTTC. V gene TRBV7-9 combines with J gene TRBJ2-7, with D possibly being TRBD2 (5 bases). Germline lookup yields CDR1 SEHNR and CDR2 FQNEAQ (reference sequence). V lost 4 bases and J lost 4, with 11 bases in between. The CDR3 has 13 amino acids.

This sequence joins TRBV27 and TRBJ1-1; 9 bases fit TRBD1. CDR1 MNHEY and CDR2 SMNVEV come from the germline V gene (reference sequence). With 8 bases clipped from V and 5 bases from J, the junction kept 6 bases outside the gene matches. This CDR3 has 13 residues. The CDR3 region is CASGQDRGTEAFF. DNA for the CDR3: TGTGCCAGCGGACAGGACAGGGGAACTGAAGCTTTCTTT.

CDR3 coding DNA: TGCGCCAGCAGCCAGGAACTAGCGGGGGGCGTGTACAATGAGCAGTTCTTC. Translating it yields CASSQELAGGVYNEQFF. The chain employs TRBV4-1 and TRBJ2-1, with 12 positions matching TRBD2. Germline V gene sequence: CDR1 MGHRA, CDR2 YSYEKL. The CDR3 runs 17 residues. V lost 3 bases to trimming and J lost 4 bases; unmatched junction nucleotides: 7.

J is TRBJ1-2 and V is TRBV9, with D possibly TRBD1 on 6 matching bases. Germline lookup yields CDR1 SGDLS and CDR2 YYNGEE. This CDR3 has 16 amino acids. V shed 2 bases and J shed 2 bases, with 16 bases lying between them. The CDR3 DNA sequence: TGTGCCAGCAGCGTTGCCCGGGACACGTCAAACTATGGCTACACCTTC. Translating it yields CASSVARDTSNYGYTF.

CDR3 region: CATSRDRGDTEAFF. Here the CDR3 DNA reads TGTGCCACCAGCAGGGACAGGGGAGACACTGAAGCTTTCTTT. The V and J genes are TRBV15 and TRBJ1-1, with 9 positions matching TRBD1. The CDR3 has 14 amino acids. V was pared by 3 bases and J by 3 bases, with 2 bases of the junction left unmatched. Germline CDR1 and CDR2: LNHNV and YYDKDF (reference sequence). The full variable domain, its missing parts supplied by reference TRBV15 and TRBJ1-1, is DAMVIQNPRYQVTQFGKPVTLSCSQTLNHNVMYWYQQKSSQAPKLLFHYYDKDFNNEADTPDNFQSRRPNTSFCFLDIRSPGLGDTAMYLCATSRDRGDTEAFFGQGTRLTVV.

V usage is TRBV4-1 and J usage is TRBJ1-1; D remains unclear. Germline V lookup: CDR1 MGHRA, CDR2 YSYEKL. This CDR3 region has 16 residues. Trimming removed 0 bases from V and 3 bases from J, with 14 bases in between. The CDR3 nucleotides are TGCGCCAGCAGCCAAGAGGTCAGATGGAGACACACTGAAGCTTTCTTT. This codes for CASSQEVRWRHTEAFF.

V and J are TRBV9 and TRBJ1-3, with D hard to call. The CDR3 is 14 amino acids. From germline, CDR1 is SGDLS and CDR2 YYNGEE. Trimming cost V 3 bases and J 1 base, with 8 bases left between them. The CDR3, as DNA: TGTGCCAGCAGCGGATACGAGTCTGGAAACACCATATATTTT. Encoded protein: CASSGYESGNTIYF.

The V call is TRBV5-1, the J call TRBJ2-2; no clear D. The length of the CDR3 is 12 residues. The germline V gene encodes CDR1 SGHRS and CDR2 YFSETQ. V shed 7 bases and J shed 4 bases, with 8 bases lying between them. The CDR3 DNA reads TGCGCCAGCTATTCGGGCACCGGGGAGCTGTTTTTT. Residues: CASYSGTGELFF. Drawing the rest from reference TRBV5-1 and TRBJ2-2, the complete variable domain is KAGVTQTPRYLIKTRGQQVTLSCSPISGHRSVSWYQQTPGQGLQFLFEYFSETQRNKGNFPGRFSGRQFSNSRSEMNVSTLELGDSALYLCASYSGTGELFFGEGSRLTVL.

CDR3: CASSQASSYEQYF. In DNA form, the CDR3 reads TGCGCCAGCAGCCAAGCTAGCAGCTACGAGCAGTACTTC. The rearrangement links TRBV4-1 to TRBJ2-7; weak D call: TRBD2 (5 bases). Germline V gives CDR1 MGHRA, CDR2 YSYEKL. V was shortened by 1 base and J by 3 bases, with 7 bases between the two germline ends. The CDR3 is made up of 13 amino acids.

The chain joins TRBV4-1 to TRBJ2-5; 11 bases are a match to TRBD2. Trimming took 3 bases from V and 4 from J; bases not matched to a gene: 7. CDR3 size: 16 residues. Germline V CDR1 and CDR2: MGHRA, YSYEKL. DNA for the CDR3: TGCGCCAGCAGCCATACTAGCGGGGGAACCGCAGAGACCCAGTACTTC. Residues: CASSHTSGGTAETQYF.

The V call is TRBV10-3, the J call TRBJ2-1, with TRBD2 matching over 7 bases. Unmatched junction bases numbered 3, after V lost 0 bases and J lost 7 bases. CDR1 and CDR2 (germline): ENHRY, SYGVKD. This CDR3 region has 14 residues. The CDR3 loop is CAISESVRENEQFF. The DNA of the CDR3 is TGTGCCATCAGTGAGTCAGTGCGGGAGAATGAGCAGTTCTTC.

The rearrangement joins TRBV4-2 to TRBJ2-7, with D unresolved. Germline loops: CDR1 LGHNA, CDR2 YNFKEQ. The CDR3 totals 15 residues. Trimming took off 4 bases at V and 6 bases at J, with 19 bases between the two ends. CDR3 in amino acids: CASSLSFGEESEQYF. Written as DNA, the CDR3 is TGTGCCAGCAGCCTAAGCTTCGGCGAGGAGTCCGAGCAGTACTTC.

The chain combines TRBV27 with TRBJ2-3, with D possibly TRBD1 on 5 matching bases. Germline V gene lookup returns CDR1 MNHEY and CDR2 SMNVEV (reference sequence). V dropped 4 bases and J dropped 2 bases, with 16 bases sitting between them. The CDR3 has 16 residues. The CDR3 sequence: CASSSPGDSYTDTQYF. As DNA, the CDR3 is TGTGCCAGCAGTTCGCCAGGCGACAGCTACACAGATACGCAGTATTTT.